Listed below are T cell receptor beta chains from one sample, sequenced in a study of T cell responses to AZD1222 COVID-19 vaccine. Profiled with immunoSEQ multiplex PCR; TCRdb holds only in-frame clones, not every one. This sample yields under 200,000 clones, of which 80% to 95% are seen a single time; approximately 4% belongs to the top ten. This specimen consisted of peripheral blood, obtained on day 0 of AZD1222 vaccination. The receptors stem from an adult in good health. Each CDR3 is given without its conserved first and last residue. A D gene is named only where the DNA matches it firmly.

j_call	v_call	d_call	cdr3_aa
TRBJ2-3	TRBV6-5	TRBD2	ASSTRGGGTDTQY
TRBJ2-3	TRBV15	.	ATSRPQGWGDTQY
TRBJ1-6	TRBV19	.	ASTPRRDLNSPLH
TRBJ1-1	TRBV27	.	ASKWPGNTEAF
TRBJ2-7	TRBV18	TRBD2	ASSTTAPSLAGSLYEQY
TRBJ2-3	TRBV7-6	.	ASSLGWAIGDTQY
TRBJ2-5	TRBV5-1	.	ASSLGVQETQY
TRBJ1-1	TRBV10-1	.	ASSERDLGVRRREAF
TRBJ2-7	TRBV11-2	.	ASSPKSGLSYEQY
TRBJ2-5	TRBV6-5	.	ASSYQGPEAETQY
TRBJ2-3	TRBV18	TRBD1	ASSTDRGATDTQY
TRBJ2-1	TRBV27	TRBD1	ASSLTGARSYNEQF
TRBJ2-2	TRBV11-2	.	ASKGLPGLNTGELF
TRBJ2-7	TRBV7-2	TRBD2	ASSLVSGSTYEQY
TRBJ2-1	TRBV27	TRBD1	ASSFIGGQGTNEQF
TRBJ2-1	TRBV13	.	ASSKRRGLPANEQF
TRBJ1-2	TRBV5-1	TRBD1	ASSQGTAVYT
TRBJ2-1	TRBV19	TRBD2	ASSQEGTSGVRNEQF
TRBJ1-6	TRBV11-3	TRBD1	ASSPGTANNQNSPLH
TRBJ1-2	TRBV18	.	ASSQTGIRGYT
TRBJ1-6	TRBV6-5	.	ASRNTQDSPLH
TRBJ2-7	TRBV3-1/TRBV3-2	.	ASAWAPHYEQY
TRBJ2-7	TRBV6-5	.	ASNTAWEQY
TRBJ2-2	TRBV2	TRBD2	ASSPHRLAGTGELF
TRBJ1-1	TRBV19	TRBD1	ASRQGSTEAF
TRBJ2-1	TRBV10-3	TRBD2	AIGRGRNNEQF
TRBJ2-7	TRBV5-8	TRBD2	ASSPGRGRGYEQY
TRBJ2-7	TRBV5-5	.	ASSLLRDSYEQY